These 2 T cell receptor beta chains originate from one sample sequenced in a study of blood T cell repertoires in COVID-19 (dated by TCRdb to the early 2020s). Library creation used the immunoSEQ multiplex PCR assay. In its TCRdb copy, this immuneACCESS table keeps in-frame sequences only and misses some clones. Where compared with another copy, unresolved V genes explain less than half of these, and the others have no known cause. This sample lists under 200,000 clones; about 88% were detected once. Roughly 7% of the sample rests with the top ten. The sequencing input was peripheral blood. These receptor sequences come from a woman older than 75 in a cohort sampled during active or convalescent COVID-19.

This rearrangement joins TRBV3-1 (or the pseudogene TRBV3-2) to TRBJ2-1, with 7 bases that match TRBD1. Unmatched junction bases numbered 4, after V lost 2 bases and J lost 12 bases. Per germline, CDR1 LGHDT and CDR2 YNNKEL (reference sequence). This CDR3 region has 12 residues. CDR3 sequence (DNA): TGTGCCAGCAGCCAAACTGGGACAGCGCAGTTCTTC. Protein: CASSQTGTAQFF.

This chain connects TRBV18 to TRBJ1-2; 7 bases match TRBD1. Germline V CDR1 and CDR2: KGHSH, LQKENI. The CDR3 extends over 17 amino acids. After removal of 3 bases from V and 2 bases from J, the junction contained 12 bases not matched to a gene. CDR3 in amino acids: CASSPIMGRQGNYGYTF. DNA of the CDR3: TGTGCCAGCTCACCCATAATGGGCAGACAGGGCAACTATGGCTACACCTTC.